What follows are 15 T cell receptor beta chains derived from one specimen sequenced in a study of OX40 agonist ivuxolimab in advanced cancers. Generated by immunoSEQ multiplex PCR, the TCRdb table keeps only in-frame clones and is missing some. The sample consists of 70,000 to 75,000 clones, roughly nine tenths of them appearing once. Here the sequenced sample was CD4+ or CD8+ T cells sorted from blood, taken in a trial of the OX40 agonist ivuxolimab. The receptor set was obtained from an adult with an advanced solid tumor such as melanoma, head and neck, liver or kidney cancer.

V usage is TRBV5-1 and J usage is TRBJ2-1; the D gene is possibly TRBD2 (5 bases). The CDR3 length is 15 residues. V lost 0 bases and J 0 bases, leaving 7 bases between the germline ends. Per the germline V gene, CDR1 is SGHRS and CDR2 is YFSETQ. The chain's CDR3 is CASSLATSSYNEQFF. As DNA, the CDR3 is TGCGCCAGCAGCTTGGCCACTAGCTCCTACAATGAGCAGTTCTTC.

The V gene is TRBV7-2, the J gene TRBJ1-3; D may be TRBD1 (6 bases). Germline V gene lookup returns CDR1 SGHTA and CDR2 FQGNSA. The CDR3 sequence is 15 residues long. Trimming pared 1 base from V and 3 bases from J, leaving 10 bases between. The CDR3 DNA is TGTGCCAGCAGCTTAGGCAGGGGTCTTGGAAACACCATATATTTT. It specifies CASSLGRGLGNTIYF.

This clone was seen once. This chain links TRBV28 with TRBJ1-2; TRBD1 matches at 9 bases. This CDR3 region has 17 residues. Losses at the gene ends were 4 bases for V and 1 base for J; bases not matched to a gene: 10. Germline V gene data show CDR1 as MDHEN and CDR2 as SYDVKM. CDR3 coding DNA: TGTGCCAGCAGTTCCCCCACCACAGGGGGCATTAACTATGGCTACACCTTC. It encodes CASSSPTTGGINYGYTF.

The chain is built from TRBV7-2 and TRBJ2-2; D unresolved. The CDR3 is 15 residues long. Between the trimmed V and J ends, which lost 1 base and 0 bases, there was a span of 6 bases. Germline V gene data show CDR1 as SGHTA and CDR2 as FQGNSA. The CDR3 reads CASSLVPTNTGELFF. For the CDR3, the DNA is TGTGCCAGCAGCTTAGTTCCGACGAACACCGGGGAGCTGTTTTTT.

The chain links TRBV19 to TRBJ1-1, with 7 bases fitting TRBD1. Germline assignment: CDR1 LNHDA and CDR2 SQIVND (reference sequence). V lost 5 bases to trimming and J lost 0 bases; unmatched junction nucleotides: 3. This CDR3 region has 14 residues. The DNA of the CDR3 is TGTGCCAGTAGTTCGGGACAGCTGAACACTGAAGCTTTCTTT. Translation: CASSSGQLNTEAFF.

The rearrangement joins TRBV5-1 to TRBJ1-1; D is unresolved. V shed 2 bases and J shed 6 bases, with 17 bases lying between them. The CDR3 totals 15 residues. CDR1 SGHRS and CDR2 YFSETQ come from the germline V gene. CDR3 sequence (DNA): TGCGCCAGCAGCTTATTACGGGTCCCTATATCTGAAGCTTTCTTT. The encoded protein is CASSLLRVPISEAFF.

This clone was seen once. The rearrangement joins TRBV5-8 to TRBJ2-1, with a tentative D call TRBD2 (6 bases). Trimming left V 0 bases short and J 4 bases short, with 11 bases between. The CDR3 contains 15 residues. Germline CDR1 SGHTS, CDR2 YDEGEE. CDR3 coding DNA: TGTGCCAGCAGCTTGGACGGGAGACGGTACAATGAGCAGTTCTTC. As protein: CASSLDGRRYNEQFF.

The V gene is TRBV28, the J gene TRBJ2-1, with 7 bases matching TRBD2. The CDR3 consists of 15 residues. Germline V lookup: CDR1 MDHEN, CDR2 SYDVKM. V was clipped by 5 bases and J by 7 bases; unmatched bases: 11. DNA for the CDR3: TGTGCCAGCAGTGTACTAAGCGGGATCCAGAATGAGCAGTTCTTC. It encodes CASSVLSGIQNEQFF.

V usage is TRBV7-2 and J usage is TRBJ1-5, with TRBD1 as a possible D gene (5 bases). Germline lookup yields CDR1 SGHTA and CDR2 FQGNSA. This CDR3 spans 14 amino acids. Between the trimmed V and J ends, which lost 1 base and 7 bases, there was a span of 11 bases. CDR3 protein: CASSLGGAGQPQHF. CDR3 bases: TGTGCCAGCAGCTTAGGAGGGGCAGGACAGCCCCAGCATTTT.

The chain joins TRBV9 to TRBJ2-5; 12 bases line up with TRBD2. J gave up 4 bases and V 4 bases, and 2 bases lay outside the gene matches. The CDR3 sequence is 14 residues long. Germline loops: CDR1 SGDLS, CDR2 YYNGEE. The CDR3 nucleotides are TGTGCCAGCAGCAAGGGACTAGCGGGAGAGACCCAGTACTTC. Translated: CASSKGLAGETQYF.

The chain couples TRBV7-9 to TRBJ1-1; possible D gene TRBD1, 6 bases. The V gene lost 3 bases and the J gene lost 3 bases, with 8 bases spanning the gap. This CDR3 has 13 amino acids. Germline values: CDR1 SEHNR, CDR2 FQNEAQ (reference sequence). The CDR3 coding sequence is TGTGCCAGCAGCTTGAGGGGGGACACTGAAGCTTTCTTT. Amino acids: CASSLRGDTEAFF.

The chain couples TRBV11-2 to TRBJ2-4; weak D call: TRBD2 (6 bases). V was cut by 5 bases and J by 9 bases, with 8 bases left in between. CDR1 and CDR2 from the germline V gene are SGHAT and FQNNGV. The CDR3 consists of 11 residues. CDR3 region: CASSLGGIQYF. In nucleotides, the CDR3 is TGTGCCAGCAGCCTCGGGGGCATTCAGTACTTC.

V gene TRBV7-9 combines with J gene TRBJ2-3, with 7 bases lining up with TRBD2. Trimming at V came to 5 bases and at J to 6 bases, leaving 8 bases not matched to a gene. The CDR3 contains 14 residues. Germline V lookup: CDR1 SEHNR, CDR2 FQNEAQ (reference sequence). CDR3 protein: CASSLPTSADTQYF. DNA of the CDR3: TGTGCCAGCAGCCTACCTACTAGCGCTGATACGCAGTATTTT.

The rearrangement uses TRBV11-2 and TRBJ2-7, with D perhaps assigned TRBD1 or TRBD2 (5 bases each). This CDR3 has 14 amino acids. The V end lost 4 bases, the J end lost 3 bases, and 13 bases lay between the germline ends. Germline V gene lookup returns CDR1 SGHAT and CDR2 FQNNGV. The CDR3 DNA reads TGTGCCAGCAGCTCCTCCTGGGACGGCTACGAGCAGTACTTC. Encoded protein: CASSSSWDGYEQYF.

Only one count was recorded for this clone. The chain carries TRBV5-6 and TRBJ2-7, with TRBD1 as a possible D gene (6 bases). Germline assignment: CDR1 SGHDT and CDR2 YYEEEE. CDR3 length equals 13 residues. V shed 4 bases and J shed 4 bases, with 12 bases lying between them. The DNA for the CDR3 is TGTGCCAGCAGCCAGGGGAACCTATACGAGCAGTACTTC. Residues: CASSQGNLYEQYF.